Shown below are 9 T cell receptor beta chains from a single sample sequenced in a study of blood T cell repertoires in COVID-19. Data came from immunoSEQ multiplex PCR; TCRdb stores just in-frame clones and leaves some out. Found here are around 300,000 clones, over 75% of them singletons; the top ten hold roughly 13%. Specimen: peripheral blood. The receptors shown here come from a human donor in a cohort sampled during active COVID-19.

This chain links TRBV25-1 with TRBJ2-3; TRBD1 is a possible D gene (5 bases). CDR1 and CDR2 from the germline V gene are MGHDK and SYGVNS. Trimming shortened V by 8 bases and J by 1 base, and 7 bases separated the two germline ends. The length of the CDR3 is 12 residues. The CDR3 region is CASGAGTDTQYF. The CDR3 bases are TGTGCCAGCGGGGCGGGCACAGATACGCAGTATTTT.

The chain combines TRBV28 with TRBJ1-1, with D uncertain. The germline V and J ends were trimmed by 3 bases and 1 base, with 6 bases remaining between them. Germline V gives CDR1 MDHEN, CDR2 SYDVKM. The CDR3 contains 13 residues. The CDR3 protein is CASSFRRNTEAFF. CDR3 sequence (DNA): TGTGCCAGCAGTTTTCGCAGGAACACTGAAGCTTTCTTT.

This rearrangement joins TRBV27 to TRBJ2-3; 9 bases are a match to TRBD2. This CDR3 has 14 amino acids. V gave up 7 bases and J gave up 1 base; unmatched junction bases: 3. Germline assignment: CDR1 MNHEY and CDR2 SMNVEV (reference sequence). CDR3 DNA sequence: TGTGCCAGCAAGTCTAGCGGGGGCACAGATACGCAGTATTTT. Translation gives CASKSSGGTDTQYF.

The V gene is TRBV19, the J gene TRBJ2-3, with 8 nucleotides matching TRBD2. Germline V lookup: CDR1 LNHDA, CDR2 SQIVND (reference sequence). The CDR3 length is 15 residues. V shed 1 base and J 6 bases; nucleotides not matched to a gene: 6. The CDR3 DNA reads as TGTGCCAGTAGTATAGCGGGTAGCGGGAAGGATACGCAGTATTTT. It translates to CASSIAGSGKDTQYF. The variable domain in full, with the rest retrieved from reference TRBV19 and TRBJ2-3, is DGGITQSPKYLFRKEGQNVTLSCEQNLNHDAMYWYRQDPGQGLRLIYYSQIVNDFQKGDIAEGYSVSREKKESFPLTVTSAQKNPTAFYLCASSIAGSGKDTQYFGPGTRLTVL.

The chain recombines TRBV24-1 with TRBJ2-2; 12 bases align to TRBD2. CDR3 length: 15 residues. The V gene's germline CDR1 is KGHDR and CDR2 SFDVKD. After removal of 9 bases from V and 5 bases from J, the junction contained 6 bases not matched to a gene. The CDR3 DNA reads TGTGCCACCTCCGGGACTAGCGGGCGGACCGGGGAGCTGTTTTTT. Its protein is CATSGTSGRTGELFF.

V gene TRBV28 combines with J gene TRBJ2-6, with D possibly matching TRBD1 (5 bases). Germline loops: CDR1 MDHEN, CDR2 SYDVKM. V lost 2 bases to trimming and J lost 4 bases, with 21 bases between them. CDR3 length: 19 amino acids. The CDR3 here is CASSLRGWGTAAGANVLTF. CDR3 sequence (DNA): TGTGCCAGCAGTTTAAGGGGCTGGGGCACGGCCGCAGGGGCCAACGTCCTGACTTTC.

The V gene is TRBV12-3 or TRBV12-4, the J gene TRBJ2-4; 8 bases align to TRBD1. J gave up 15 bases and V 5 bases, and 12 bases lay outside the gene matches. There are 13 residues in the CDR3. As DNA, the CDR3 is TGTGCCAGCAGTCCCACAGGGGGGCGTACTCGGTACTTC. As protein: CASSPTGGRTRYF.

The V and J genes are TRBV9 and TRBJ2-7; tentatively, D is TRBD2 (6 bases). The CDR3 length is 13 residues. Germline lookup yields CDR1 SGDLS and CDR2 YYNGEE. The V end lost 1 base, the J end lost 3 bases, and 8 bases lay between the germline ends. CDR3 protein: CASSVKEGYEQYF. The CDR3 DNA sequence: TGTGCCAGCAGCGTAAAGGAGGGCTACGAGCAGTACTTC.

The CDR3 bases are TGTGCCATCTCCCGAGCTAAGACGGGCATTCAGTACTTC. Translation: CAISRAKTGIQYF. J is TRBJ2-4 and V is TRBV10-3, with D unclear. Trimming removed 8 bases at V and 9 bases at J, with 17 bases between. The CDR3 runs to 13 residues. Germline assignment: CDR1 ENHRY and CDR2 SYGVKD.